This entry describes one TCR beta chain. The sample belongs to a study of T-cell memory formation after mild COVID-19. A single record per CDR3 protein comes from TCRdb applying MiXCR to the 5' RACE reads. The table lists roughly 340,000 distinct CDR3 sequences, 20% to 25% of them singletons, with 21% in the top ten. The specimen was PBMCs or a T cell subset sorted from them (not recorded which). This receptor was taken from a young man who had mild COVID-19 (a few samples of this study predate the infection). Cell type and time point are not known.

This chain's CDR3 is CASSLDPGDYGYTF. The CDR3 nucleotides read TGCGCCAGCAGCTTGGATCCCGGGGACTATGGCTACACCTTC. The genes are TRBV5-1 and TRBJ1-2; D ambiguous. Germline assignment: CDR1 SGHRS and CDR2 YFSETQ. V dropped 0 bases and J dropped 3 bases, with 9 bases sitting between them. CDR3 size: 14 residues.